This T cell receptor (beta chain) was obtained from a study of molecular identifiers for immune sequencing clone quantification. The CDR3 totals 15 residues. Trimming removed 3 bases from V and 5 bases from J, with 16 bases in between. Germline V gene lookup returns CDR1 SEHNR and CDR2 FQNEAQ (reference sequence). This clonotype was recorded at least ten times. MiXCR, applied by TCRdb to the PCR reads, yields one record per CDR3 protein. The data hold hundreds of thousands of distinct CDR3 sequences, with around a fifth observed a single time. The source is a human donor in good health. Some libraries in this study had Jurkat cell RNA spiked in. The source material was naive CD8+ T cells from blood, with Jurkat cell RNA spiked in. Subset in this sample: FACS-sorted CD8+CD4-CCR7+CD45RA+ naive T cells. This sequence joins TRBV7-9 and TRBJ2-5; no reliable D call. The CDR3 DNA reads as TGTGCCAGCAGCTTTGGCTACCAGATAGGGGAGACCCAGTACTTC. This gives the protein CASSFGYQIGETQYF. Complete variable domain (other parts from reference TRBV7-9 and TRBJ2-5): DTGVSQNPRHKITKRGQNVTFRCDPISEHNRLYWYRQTLGQGPEFLTYFQNEAQLEKSRLLSDRFSAERPKGSFSTLEIQRTEQGDSAMYLCASSFGYQIGETQYFGPGTRLLVL.